One TCR beta chain is described in this entry. This record comes from a study of blood T cell repertoires in COVID-19. Overall study: There were acute and convalescent COVID-19 samples, and they came from the United States, Italy and Spain. T cells, B-cell-depleted T cells, or PBMCs supplied cDNA or gDNA.

CDR3 size: 14 residues. CDR1 and CDR2 from the germline V gene are SGHKS and YYEKEE (reference sequence). The ends lost 3 bases at V and 3 bases at J; junction bases unmatched: 5. The authors' processing: Using reference gene primer amplification, nucleated cell counts were estimated. TCRdb keeps only in-frame clones here, not all; method: immunoSEQ multiplex PCR. V and J calls plus clone size are reproduced from that table; the DNA served to infer D and trimming. This sample has roughly 68,000 clones, with about 87% found just once. Sequencing was carried out using peripheral blood. The TCR was taken from a woman in her 70s with acute or convalescent COVID-19. V is TRBV5-5 and J is TRBJ1-2, with 7 bases fitting TRBD1. The CDR3 protein is CASSSDRDYYGYTF. DNA of the CDR3: TGTGCCAGCAGCTCCGACAGGGATTACTATGGCTACACCTTC. The full variable domain, its missing parts supplied by reference TRBV5-5 and TRBJ1-2, is DAGVTQSPTHLIKTRGQQVTLRCSPISGHKSVSWYQQVLGQGPQFIFQYYEKEERGRGNFPDRFSARQFPNYSSELNVNALLLGDSALYLCASSSDRDYYGYTFGSGTRLTVV.